The 2 T cell receptor beta chains below all came from one sample that was sequenced in a study of blood T cell repertoires in COVID-19. The table came from immunoSEQ multiplex PCR; TCRdb's copy has only in-frame clones and leaves some out. Counted here are roughly 80,000 clones, 80% to 90% occurring once; the ten biggest clones make up roughly 18%. Specimen: peripheral blood. The origin of the receptors is a woman aged 55-70 years with acute or convalescent COVID-19.

The J gene is TRBJ2-7, the V gene TRBV12-3 or TRBV12-4, with TRBD1 matching 7 bases. This CDR3 is 13 amino acids long. J gave up 4 bases and V 1 base, and 1 base lay outside the gene matches. Here the CDR3 reads CASSLEQGYEQYF. The CDR3, as DNA: TGTGCCAGCAGTTTAGAACAGGGGTACGAGCAGTACTTC.

Only one count was recorded for this clone. The CDR3 loop reads CASRGTRLGDTEAFF. The CDR3 DNA follows: TGTGCCAGCAGGGGGACACGACTCGGGGACACTGAAGCTTTCTTT. The chain links TRBV6-5 to TRBJ1-1, with D maybe TRBD1 (6 bases). V was trimmed by 6 bases and J by 3 bases, leaving 17 bases between them. There are 15 residues in the CDR3. Looked up from germline, CDR1 is MNHEY and CDR2 is SVGAGI.